These 17 T cell receptor beta chains were all obtained from the same sample, sequenced in a study of sequential checkpoint blockade in melanoma. This sample's treatment: randomized to nivolumab then ipilimumab (arm A) or the reverse (arm B). Measured with immunoSEQ multiplex PCR; TCRdb has only the in-frame clones, and not every one. The sample lists roughly 28,000 clones, roughly 77% occurring once. Source: CD8+ T cells sorted from blood (inferred from file names), taken from a patient given nivolumab and ipilimumab in sequence. These receptors were collected from a human donor with melanoma.

This sequence joins TRBV9 and TRBJ2-1; D is possibly TRBD2 (5 bases). Germline assignment: CDR1 SGDLS and CDR2 YYNGEE. V dropped 0 bases and J dropped 4 bases, with 8 bases sitting between them. The CDR3 has 14 residues. CDR3 nucleotides: TGTGCCAGCAGCGTAGGGACTGGTTACAATGAGCAGTTCTTC. Protein sequence: CASSVGTGYNEQFF.

V usage is TRBV7-8 and J usage is TRBJ2-1, with TRBD2 matching 10 bases. The germline gives CDR1 SGHVS, CDR2 FQNEAQ. The CDR3 has 15 residues. Losses at the gene ends were 4 bases for V and 10 bases for J; bases not matched to a gene: 10. The DNA for the CDR3 is TGTGCCAGCAGCTCACTAGCGGGGAGTTTGGAAGAGCAGTTCTTC. Translating it yields CASSSLAGSLEEQFF.

V and J are TRBV19 and TRBJ1-5; D remains ambiguous. The ends were cut back, 3 bases at V and 7 bases at J, with 13 bases in the middle. Per the germline V gene, CDR1 is LNHDA and CDR2 is SQIVND (reference sequence). The CDR3 extends over 14 amino acids. The CDR3, as DNA: TGTGCCAGTAGTATGAATCAGGTCACCCAGCCCCAGCATTTT. Protein product: CASSMNQVTQPQHF.

This chain uses TRBV5-4 with TRBJ2-7; maybe TRBD1 (6 bases). The germline gives CDR1 SGHNT, CDR2 YYREEE (reference sequence). The CDR3 is 16 amino acids. Trimming stripped 3 bases from V and 2 bases from J, with 18 bases between. CDR3 region: CASSSPQGYGAYEQYF. CDR3 DNA: TGTGCCAGCAGCTCTCCACAGGGCTACGGGGCCTACGAGCAGTACTTC.

The V call is TRBV28, the J call TRBJ2-3, with D possibly TRBD2 on 6 matching bases. CDR1 and CDR2 (germline): MDHEN, SYDVKM. The CDR3 contains 13 residues. Deletions cut 8 bases from V and 3 bases from J, with 12 bases between. CDR3 sequence (DNA): TGTGCCAGCCGGGACTTCCAGACAGATACGCAGTATTTT. It is translated as CASRDFQTDTQYF.

The chain links TRBV4-1 to TRBJ2-7; 7 nucleotides agree with TRBD1. In germline, CDR1 is MGHRA, CDR2 YSYEKL. The V segment lost 4 bases and the J segment 6 bases; nucleotides outside the gene matches: 3. This CDR3 region has 12 residues. The CDR3 loop is CASSLPGGEQYF. The CDR3 bases are TGCGCCAGCAGCCTACCAGGGGGCGAGCAGTACTTC.

This clone appeared once. The CDR3 loop reads CASSHGNLYEQYF. The CDR3 bases are TGTGCCAGCAGCCACGGGAACCTCTACGAGCAGTACTTC. The chain carries TRBV7-6 and TRBJ2-7; D possibly corresponds to TRBD2 (5 bases). The CDR3 covers 13 residues. Trimming removed 5 bases from V and 3 bases from J, with 11 bases in between. Germline CDR1 SGHVS, CDR2 FNYEAQ. The full variable domain, with the rest looked up from reference TRBV7-6 and TRBJ2-7, is GAGVSQSPRYKVTKRGQDVALRCDPISGHVSLYWYRQALGQGPEFLTYFNYEAQQDKSGLPNDRFSAERPEGSISTLTIQRTEQRDSAMYRCASSHGNLYEQYFGPGTRLTVT.

This sequence joins TRBV7-8 and TRBJ1-1, with D perhaps TRBD1 (5 bases). Germline V lookup: CDR1 SGHVS, CDR2 FQNEAQ. The CDR3 consists of 13 residues. The V end lost 2 bases, the J end lost 5 bases, and 9 bases lay between the germline ends. The CDR3 protein is CASSLLRATEAFF. The DNA for the CDR3 is TGTGCCAGCAGCTTACTCAGGGCTACTGAAGCTTTCTTT.

V gene TRBV7-8 combines with J gene TRBJ2-3; 10 positions agree with TRBD2. The germline V gene encodes CDR1 SGHVS and CDR2 FQNEAQ. The V segment lost 4 bases and the J segment 0 bases; nucleotides outside the gene matches: 7. CDR3 length: 17 amino acids. For the CDR3, the DNA is TGTGCCAGCAGCTCTCGACTAGCGGGCCTTAGCACAGATACGCAGTATTTT. Its translation is CASSSRLAGLSTDTQYF.

J is TRBJ2-5 and V is TRBV9, with TRBD2 matching over 12 bases. Germline CDR1 SGDLS, CDR2 YYNGEE. The ends lost 3 bases at V and 5 bases at J; junction bases unmatched: 8. The CDR3 is 16 residues long. The CDR3 sequence is CASSALAGGLGETQYF. DNA for the CDR3: TGTGCCAGCAGCGCCCTAGCGGGGGGGCTAGGGGAGACCCAGTACTTC.

This rearrangement joins TRBV19 to TRBJ2-1; 8 nucleotides line up with TRBD1. J was trimmed by 13 bases and V by 5 bases; bases with no gene match: 13. The CDR3 is 14 amino acids. Germline values: CDR1 LNHDA, CDR2 SQIVND (reference sequence). The CDR3: CASSPSVTGVNQFF. DNA for the CDR3: TGTGCCAGTAGTCCCTCCGTGACAGGGGTCAACCAGTTCTTC.

The rearrangement links TRBV7-9 to TRBJ1-2; no definite D call. The CDR3 spans 14 residues. V lost 1 base to trimming and J lost 1 base, with 7 bases between them. Looked up from germline, CDR1 is SEHNR and CDR2 is FQNEAQ (reference sequence). Here the CDR3 DNA reads TGTGCCAGCAGCTTAGTCCCTATTAACTATGGCTACACCTTC. Amino acids: CASSLVPINYGYTF. Filled out from reference TRBV7-9 and TRBJ1-2, the complete variable domain reads DTGVSQNPRHKITKRGQNVTFRCDPISEHNRLYWYRQTLGQGPEFLTYFQNEAQLEKSRLLSDRFSAERPKGSFSTLEIQRTEQGDSAMYLCASSLVPINYGYTFGSGTRLTVV.

The chain carries TRBV13 and TRBJ2-5; 9 nucleotides match TRBD2. CDR3 length: 15 amino acids. The germline V gene has CDR1 PRHDT and CDR2 FYEKMQ (reference sequence). V was clipped by 5 bases and J by 4 bases; unmatched bases: 8. The CDR3 is CASSAGLARSETQYF. The CDR3 coding sequence is TGTGCCAGCAGCGCGGGACTAGCCAGGTCAGAGACCCAGTACTTC.

The J gene is TRBJ2-7, the V gene TRBV7-6; TRBD2 aligns across 10 bases. Germline V gene lookup returns CDR1 SGHVS and CDR2 FNYEAQ. This CDR3 is 15 amino acids long. The junction had 3 bases not matched to a gene; V was cut back by 1 base and J by 3 bases. DNA for the CDR3: TGTGCCAGCAGCTTAGTTGCTAGCGGGGGCTACGAGCAGTACTTC. This translates into CASSLVASGGYEQYF.

The chain joins TRBV9 to TRBJ2-1; TRBD2 agrees at 7 bases. From germline, CDR1 is SGDLS and CDR2 YYNGEE. The CDR3 consists of 15 residues. V was clipped by 0 bases and J by 5 bases; unmatched bases: 5. The chain's CDR3 is CASSVGGGPNNEQFF. The CDR3 DNA is TGTGCCAGCAGCGTAGGCGGGGGTCCCAACAATGAGCAGTTCTTC.

This rearrangement joins TRBV19 to TRBJ2-1, with 8 bases fitting TRBD2. CDR1 is LNHDA and CDR2 is SQIVND in the germline V gene (reference sequence). The CDR3 covers 13 residues. The V segment lost 8 bases and the J segment 5 bases; nucleotides outside the gene matches: 5. CDR3 DNA: TGTGCCAGTTCGTCTAGCGGGCACAATGAGCAGTTCTTC. This encodes CASSSSGHNEQFF. The full variable domain, with the rest looked up from reference TRBV19 and TRBJ2-1, is DGGITQSPKYLFRKEGQNVTLSCEQNLNHDAMYWYRQDPGQGLRLIYYSQIVNDFQKGDIAEGYSVSREKKESFPLTVTSAQKNPTAFYLCASSSSGHNEQFFGPGTRLTVL.

The chain joins TRBV2 to TRBJ2-7, with no clear D. The ends were cut back, 5 bases at V and 2 bases at J, with 4 bases in the middle. Germline CDR1 reads SNHLY; CDR2 reads FYNNEI. CDR3 size: 11 residues. The CDR3 region is CASSPTYEQYF. CDR3 DNA sequence: TGTGCCAGCAGTCCTACCTACGAGCAGTACTTC.